These 22 T cell receptor beta chains were sequenced from one sample in a study of T cell changes during pregnancy in multiple sclerosis. Sequencing used immunoSEQ multiplex PCR; TCRdb keeps in-frame clones, though not all of them. The profile shows over 35,000 clones, roughly 90% of them singletons. The sequences come from CD8+ T cells from peripheral blood mononuclear cells, collected in the first trimester of pregnancy. The receptors originated from a female donor with multiple sclerosis, enrolled in a pregnancy study.

This chain uses TRBV18 with TRBJ2-7, with TRBD1 matching 8 bases. Germline V CDR1 and CDR2: KGHSH, LQKENI. This CDR3 has 15 residues. J lost 2 bases, V lost 3 bases, and 6 bases had no gene match. As DNA, the CDR3 is TGTGCCAGCTCACCGTCGGGACAGGAAACCTACGAGCAGTACTTC. Protein sequence: CASSPSGQETYEQYF. The full variable domain, in which reference TRBV18 and TRBJ2-7 provide the parts outside the CDR3, is NAGVMQNPRHLVRRRGQEARLRCSPMKGHSHVYWYRQLPEEGLKFMVYLQKENIIDESGMPKERFSAEFPKEGPSILRIQQVVRGDSAAYFCASSPSGQETYEQYFGPGTRLTVT.

Here the CDR3 DNA reads TGTGCCAGCAGTTCCACCAGGGATGGCTACACCTTC. Its translation is CASSSTRDGYTF. V and J are TRBV7-9 and TRBJ1-2, with D possibly being TRBD1 (5 bases). V was shortened by 6 bases and J by 6 bases, with 11 bases between the two germline ends. This CDR3 has 12 residues. From germline, CDR1 is SEHNR and CDR2 FQNEAQ (reference sequence).

This chain uses TRBV13 with TRBJ1-2, with D tentatively TRBD1 (5 bases). CDR1 is PRHDT, CDR2 FYEKMQ, per germline (reference sequence). The CDR3 consists of 15 residues. Trimming pared 4 bases from V and 3 bases from J, leaving 15 bases between. In DNA, the CDR3 is TGTGCCAGCAGCTCCGGGGGAGGACTTGACTATGGCTACACCTTC. It is translated as CASSSGGGLDYGYTF.

This chain connects TRBV5-6 to TRBJ1-1, with no clear D. Looked up from germline, CDR1 is SGHDT and CDR2 is YYEEEE. This CDR3 has 11 amino acids. With 3 bases removed from V and 7 bases from J, the gap between germline ends came to 7 bases. The CDR3 sequence is CASSSGFEAFF. The CDR3 region has the DNA TGTGCCAGCAGCTCGGGATTTGAAGCTTTCTTT.

This chain joins TRBV9 and TRBJ2-1, with TRBD2 identical over 7 bases. The CDR3 loop spans 15 amino acids. With 3 bases clipped from V and 6 bases from J, the junction kept 9 bases outside the gene matches. Germline values: CDR1 SGDLS, CDR2 YYNGEE. The CDR3 nucleotides read TGTGCCAGCAGCGAAAGAGCGGGGAAAGCCAATGAGCAGTTCTTC. It yields the protein CASSERAGKANEQFF.

This chain connects TRBV5-1 to TRBJ1-4, with 7 bases matching TRBD1. The CDR3 has 17 residues. CDR1 is SGHRS and CDR2 is YFSETQ in the germline V gene. V shed 4 bases and J 0 bases; nucleotides not matched to a gene: 9. The CDR3 reads CASSLRQGGSTNEKLFF. CDR3 DNA: TGCGCCAGCAGCCTTCGACAGGGCGGGTCAACTAATGAAAAACTGTTTTTT.

The V and J genes are TRBV7-9 and TRBJ2-1; maybe TRBD2 (6 bases). In germline, CDR1 is SEHNR, CDR2 FQNEAQ (reference sequence). V was clipped by 7 bases and J by 1 base, with 17 bases between them. This CDR3 region has 16 residues. CDR3 nucleotide sequence: TGTGCCAGCACCCCTCCCGGGGGAAGGTCCTACAATGAGCAGTTCTTC. The encoded protein is CASTPPGGRSYNEQFF.

This sequence joins TRBV9 and TRBJ2-6; perhaps TRBD1 as D (5 bases). V lost 0 bases, J lost 3 bases, and 7 bases lay in between. This CDR3 has 15 amino acids. The germline V gene has CDR1 SGDLS and CDR2 YYNGEE. This chain's CDR3 is CASSVVRDGANVLTF. The CDR3 DNA follows: TGTGCCAGCAGCGTAGTCAGGGATGGGGCCAACGTCCTGACTTTC. Combining the CDR3 with reference TRBV9 and TRBJ2-6 gives the whole variable domain DSGVTQTPKHLITATGQRVTLRCSPRSGDLSVYWYQQSLDQGLQFLIQYYNGEERAKGNILERFSAQQFPDLHSELNLSSLELGDSALYFCASSVVRDGANVLTFGAGSRLTVL.

This chain joins TRBV15 and TRBJ2-2; 7 bases line up with TRBD1. The CDR3 runs 16 residues. Per germline, CDR1 LNHNV and CDR2 YYDKDF (reference sequence). The J segment lost 5 bases and the V segment lost 3 bases, leaving 9 bases of the junction unmatched. The chain's CDR3 is CATSSPGTAKTGELFF. The CDR3 DNA sequence: TGTGCCACCAGCAGCCCCGGGACAGCAAAAACCGGGGAGCTGTTTTTT.

The V gene is TRBV13, the J gene TRBJ2-2, with 10 nucleotides matching TRBD1. The J segment lost 3 bases and the V segment lost 5 bases, leaving 6 bases of the junction unmatched. This CDR3 is built from 16 residues. Germline V gene lookup returns CDR1 PRHDT and CDR2 FYEKMQ (reference sequence). The CDR3 sequence is CASSARQGAYTGELFF. CDR3 coding DNA: TGTGCCAGCAGCGCCCGACAGGGGGCCTACACCGGGGAGCTGTTTTTT. The full variable domain, with the rest looked up from reference TRBV13 and TRBJ2-2, is AAGVIQSPRHLIKEKRETATLKCYPIPRHDTVYWYQQGPGQDPQFLISFYEKMQSDKGSIPDRFSAQQFSDYHSELNMSSLELGDSALYFCASSARQGAYTGELFFGEGSRLTVL.

The genes are TRBV4-2 and TRBJ2-3; TRBD2 might be the D (5 bases). V was cut by 2 bases and J by 2 bases, with 14 bases left in between. Germline CDR1 reads LGHNA; CDR2 reads YNFKEQ. The CDR3 extends over 16 amino acids. The CDR3 sequence is CASSQKTKRTTDTQYF. The DNA of the CDR3 is TGTGCCAGCAGCCAAAAGACGAAGCGGACCACAGATACGCAGTATTTT.

This chain joins TRBV4-1 and TRBJ2-2, with D possibly matching TRBD1 (5 bases). V was shortened by 0 bases and J by 4 bases, with 18 bases between the two germline ends. CDR1 is MGHRA, CDR2 YSYEKL, per germline. The CDR3 is 18 residues long. CDR3 nucleotide sequence: TGCGCCAGCAGCCAAGATCAAGGGGTGGATATGAGCACCGGGGAGCTGTTTTTT. This translates into CASSQDQGVDMSTGELFF.

The chain links TRBV9 to TRBJ2-7; 7 bases fit TRBD1. The CDR3 is 14 residues long. CDR1 is SGDLS and CDR2 is YYNGEE in the germline V gene. The junction had 6 bases not matched to a gene; V was cut back by 3 bases and J by 3 bases. This CDR3 reads CASSGQGRSYEQYF. CDR3 in DNA: TGTGCCAGCAGCGGACAGGGTAGAAGCTACGAGCAGTACTTC.

The chain links TRBV6-6 to TRBJ1-2; D call uncertain. The V gene's germline CDR1 is MNHNY and CDR2 SVGAGI (reference sequence). Trimming removed 0 bases from V and 1 base from J, with 9 bases in between. The length of the CDR3 is 15 residues. The DNA of the CDR3 is TGTGCCAGCAGTTACTCAGAGGGAGTTAACTATGGCTACACCTTC. Its translation: CASSYSEGVNYGYTF.

The J gene is TRBJ2-3, the V gene TRBV6-1; 8 positions agree with TRBD2. The CDR3 runs 16 residues. The junction had 9 bases not matched to a gene; V was cut back by 2 bases and J by 5 bases. Looked up from germline, CDR1 is MNHNS and CDR2 is SASEGT. Here the CDR3 reads CASSEFWLAGEDTQYF. CDR3 DNA sequence: TGTGCCAGCAGTGAATTCTGGCTAGCGGGTGAAGATACGCAGTATTTT.

The gene calls are TRBV6-1 and TRBJ1-6, with D perhaps TRBD1 (6 bases). CDR3 length: 15 amino acids. CDR1 is MNHNS and CDR2 is SASEGT in the germline V gene. Trimming cost V 1 base and J 11 bases, with 15 bases left between them. As DNA, the CDR3 is TGTGCCAGCAGTGAAGAGATGGGGACAATGACACCCCTCCACTTT. This sequence encodes CASSEEMGTMTPLHF.

About this clone: Other DNA sequences in this sample translate to the same CDR3. Here the CDR3 DNA reads TGTGCCAGCAGTCTCTCCGGGACAGGGGATCAGCCCCAGCATTTT. Translated, it gives CASSLSGTGDQPQHF. The chain combines TRBV27 with TRBJ1-5; 10 nucleotides agree with TRBD1. Trimming removed 5 bases from V and 5 bases from J; junction bases left unmatched: 6. Germline values: CDR1 MNHEY, CDR2 SMNVEV (reference sequence). There are 15 residues in the CDR3.

The CDR3 reads CASSVGDEQYF. CDR3 DNA: TGTGCCAGCAGCGTAGGAGACGAGCAGTACTTC. The chain has TRBV9 and TRBJ2-7; D not resolved. CDR1 and CDR2 (germline): SGDLS, YYNGEE. The CDR3 has 11 amino acids. Trimming removed 0 bases from V and 5 bases from J, with 3 bases in between. The variable domain in full, completed from reference TRBV9 and TRBJ2-7, reads DSGVTQTPKHLITATGQRVTLRCSPRSGDLSVYWYQQSLDQGLQFLIQYYNGEERAKGNILERFSAQQFPDLHSELNLSSLELGDSALYFCASSVGDEQYFGPGTRLTVT.

This clone was seen a few times. The gene calls are TRBV6-4 and TRBJ2-3, with D unresolved. Germline CDR1 reads MRHNA; CDR2 reads SNTAGT. The CDR3 runs to 14 residues. Trimming took 3 bases from V and 4 from J, leaving 11 bases between them. This CDR3 reads CASSDRQEADTQYF. The DNA for the CDR3 is TGTGCCAGCAGTGATCGGCAGGAAGCAGATACGCAGTATTTT.

The V and J genes are TRBV4-2 and TRBJ2-1; 7 bases are shared with TRBD2. CDR1 LGHNA and CDR2 YNFKEQ come from the germline V gene. The CDR3 covers 16 residues. V dropped 4 bases and J dropped 1; count of bases not matched to a gene: 7. The CDR3: CASSLEDGGSYNEQFF. CDR3 sequence (DNA): TGTGCCAGCAGCCTCGAGGACGGGGGGTCCTACAATGAGCAGTTCTTC.

The chain links TRBV4-2 to TRBJ2-6, with 10 bases identical to TRBD1. This CDR3 spans 19 amino acids. Germline V gives CDR1 LGHNA, CDR2 YNFKEQ. The junction had 7 bases not matched to a gene; V was cut back by 1 base and J by 1 base. The CDR3 nucleotides read TGTGCCAGCAGCCAAGGGGAGGGGACAGGGGTTTCTGGGGCCAACGTCCTGACTTTC. It encodes CASSQGEGTGVSGANVLTF.

This chain uses TRBV4-1 with TRBJ2-7, with D possibly matching TRBD1 (5 bases). The CDR3 covers 15 residues. V was cut by 0 bases and J by 3 bases, with 12 bases left in between. Germline V gene lookup returns CDR1 MGHRA and CDR2 YSYEKL. CDR3 nucleotide sequence: TGCGCCAGCAGCCAAGATCAAGGGGCCAGCTACGAGCAGTACTTC. It codes for CASSQDQGASYEQYF.